Listed below are T cell receptor beta chains from one sample, sequenced in a study of T cells in localized non-small cell lung cancer. TCRdb keeps only in-frame clones here, not all; method: immunoSEQ multiplex PCR. This table holds roughly 2,600 clones, 20% to 25% found once. This material consisted of lung tumor tissue, taken before any cancer treatment. These receptors were obtained from a female donor at least 60 years old with stage III lung adenocarcinoma. The CDR3 runs from the conserved cysteine through the conserved F or W. A D gene is named only where the DNA matches it firmly. Some rows mark clone size as missing; the rest say once, few, many or name a class of expanded clone.

CDR3 protein | CDR3 DNA | D gene | V gene | clone size | J gene
CASRFRASIDNTGELFF | TGTGCCAGTAGGTTCAGGGCTTCCATCGATAACACCGGGGAGCTGTTTTTT | . | TRBV19 | . | TRBJ2-2
CASSISDREINQPQHF | TGTGCCAGTAGTATTTCCGACAGGGAAATCAATCAGCCCCAGCATTTT | TRBD1 | TRBV19 | . | TRBJ1-5
CAWSAGRGYGYTF | TGTGCCTGGAGTGCTGGACGTGGCTATGGCTACACCTTC | . | TRBV30 | few | TRBJ1-2
CASSARPGTGAAYEQYF | TGTGCCAGCAGCGCCCGACCAGGGACAGGGGCCGCCTACGAGCAGTACTTC | TRBD1 | TRBV9 | few | TRBJ2-7
CASSLGASGTGVGGYTF | TGTGCCAGCAGCTTGGGGGCTTCCGGGACAGGGGTCGGTGGCTACACCTTC | TRBD1 | TRBV11-1 | medium-sized | TRBJ1-2
CASSFGVSSYEQYF | TGCGCCAGCAGCTTTGGCGTTAGCTCCTACGAGCAGTACTTC | . | TRBV5-1 | . | TRBJ2-7
CALRARGRDEQFF | TGTGCCCTAAGGGCGAGGGGACGGGATGAGCAGTTCTTC | . | TRBV19 | . | TRBJ2-1
CASSFLGNEKLFF | TGTGCCAGCAGTTTTTTGGGTAACGAAAAACTGTTTTTT | . | TRBV28 | . | TRBJ1-4
CAWRLGSTNGYTF | TGTGCCTGGAGATTGGGAAGCACCAATGGCTACACCTTC | . | TRBV30 | . | TRBJ1-2
CASSTGLVPYEQYF | TGCGCCAGCAGCACGGGACTAGTCCCCTACGAGCAGTACTTC | TRBD2 | TRBV5-1 | . | TRBJ2-7
CASRRASGSSYNEQFF | TGTGCCAGCAGGCGGGCTAGCGGGAGCTCCTACAATGAGCAGTTCTTC | TRBD2 | TRBV11-3 | . | TRBJ2-1
CASSLTGQGYTEAFF | TGCGCCAGCAGCTTGACAGGTCAGGGGTACACTGAAGCTTTCTTT | . | TRBV5-1 | . | TRBJ1-1
CASSQTLTEAFF | TGTGCCAGCAGCCAGACACTTACGGAAGCTTTCTTT | . | TRBV6-8 | few | TRBJ1-1
CASSDMLKREITDTQYF | TGTGCCAGCAGCGACATGCTTAAGCGGGAGATCACAGATACGCAGTATTTT | TRBD2 | TRBV7-4 | few | TRBJ2-3
CSGRRGIGTDTQYF | TGCAGCGGACGAAGGGGCATTGGGACAGATACGCAGTATTTT | . | TRBV29-1 | few | TRBJ2-3
CASSSGTSGNNEQFF | TGCGCCAGCAGCTCCGGGACTAGCGGGAACAATGAGCAGTTCTTC | TRBD2 | TRBV5-1 | . | TRBJ2-1
CASSHPRGAEGIDTQYF | TGTGCCAGCAGCCATCCCCGCGGGGCGGAGGGAATAGATACGCAGTATTTT | . | TRBV7-5 | few | TRBJ2-3
CASRLGTVAGNQPQHF | TGTGCCAGCAGGCTGGGGACAGTGGCGGGCAATCAGCCCCAGCATTTT | TRBD1 | TRBV6-8 | . | TRBJ1-5
CASSEQREGADTQYF | TGTGCCAGCAGTGAACAGCGGGAGGGGGCAGATACGCAGTATTTT | TRBD2 | TRBV2 | . | TRBJ2-3
CASSRGQGFPYEQYF | TGTGCCAGCAGTCGGGGACAGGGATTTCCCTACGAGCAGTACTTC | TRBD1 | TRBV6-8 | few | TRBJ2-7
CASSLPGGGARLADPTDTQYF | TGCGCCAGCAGCCTCCCCGGGGGGGGTGCCCGACTAGCGGATCCCACAGATACGCAGTATTTT | . | TRBV1 | few | TRBJ2-3
CASSPTGFGRESYEQYF | TGTGCCAGCAGCCCCACTGGGTTTGGGCGGGAGTCCTACGAGCAGTACTTC | TRBD2 | TRBV11-3 | medium-sized | TRBJ2-7
CAWKAPFTGEKLFF | TGTGCCTGGAAGGCACCCTTTACGGGGGAAAAACTGTTTTTT | . | TRBV30 | . | TRBJ1-4
CAWSTRRALFF | TGTGCCTGGAGTACGCGGAGGGCTCTGTTCTTC | . | TRBV30 | . | TRBJ2-1
CASSLGDSPINEQFF | TGTGCCAGCAGCTTAGGGGACAGTCCTATCAATGAGCAGTTCTTC | TRBD1 | TRBV11-3 | . | TRBJ2-1
CASSRGAGYEQYF | TGTGCCAGTAGTCGGGGGGCAGGCTACGAGCAGTACTTC | . | TRBV19 | . | TRBJ2-7
CASSFEGPSMNTEAFF | TGCGCCAGCAGCTTCGAAGGTCCGTCTATGAACACTGAAGCTTTCTTT | . | TRBV5-1 | . | TRBJ1-1
CASRAGGLETQYF | TGTGCCAGCAGGGCAGGGGGCTTAGAGACCCAGTACTTC | TRBD1 | TRBV28 | few | TRBJ2-5
CASTRTGMNTEAFF | TGTGCCAGTACTCGGACAGGTATGAACACTGAAGCTTTCTTT | TRBD1 | TRBV19 | once | TRBJ1-1
CASSLGTVLNYGYTF | TGTGCCAGCAGCTTAGGGACAGTCCTTAACTATGGCTACACCTTC | . | TRBV11-3 | few | TRBJ1-2
CATLGRGGNSNQPQHF | TGTGCCACCTTAGGACGGGGGGGTAATAGCAATCAGCCCCAGCATTTT | . | TRBV19 | . | TRBJ1-5
CSVDRGQGETQYF | TGCAGCGTTGATAGGGGACAGGGAGAGACCCAGTACTTC | TRBD1 | TRBV29-1 | once | TRBJ2-5
CASSEREQEGSETQYF | TGTGCCAGCAGTGAACGGGAACAGGAAGGATCAGAGACCCAGTACTTC | . | TRBV25-1 | . | TRBJ2-5
CASSPGASVNTGELFF | TGTGCCAGCAGCCCTGGGGCTAGCGTCAACACCGGGGAGCTGTTTTTT | . | TRBV7-8 | . | TRBJ2-2
CASRIGGDPTGELFF | TGTGCCAGCAGGATTGGGGGAGACCCCACCGGGGAGCTGTTTTTT | . | TRBV9 | . | TRBJ2-2
CASSFGLNQPQHF | TGTGCCAGCAGCTTTGGACTCAATCAGCCCCAGCATTTT | . | TRBV9 | medium-sized | TRBJ1-5